Presented here are 28 T cell receptor beta chains from one specimen sequenced in a study of T cell responses to AZD1222 COVID-19 vaccine. This table comes from immunoSEQ multiplex PCR, and its TCRdb copy is limited to in-frame clones, with some not included. The table lists about 150,000 clones, approximately 85% of them singletons, with approximately 5.6% in the top ten. This specimen consisted of peripheral blood, obtained 28 days after the second dose of the MenACWY control vaccine. Source of these receptors: an adult who received the MenACWY meningococcal vaccine as a control.

The J gene is TRBJ1-4, the V gene TRBV7-2; 8 bases are shared with TRBD1. With 5 bases clipped from V and 7 bases from J, the junction kept 12 bases outside the gene matches. Germline loops: CDR1 SGHTA, CDR2 FQGNSA. This CDR3 is 16 amino acids long. CDR3 sequence (DNA): TGTGCCAGCAGCCCAACTTCCGGGACAGGATTTGAAAAACTGTTTTTT. Translation: CASSPTSGTGFEKLFF.

This rearrangement joins TRBV3-1 (or the pseudogene TRBV3-2) to TRBJ2-3; D is unclear. Trimming removed 1 base at V and 1 base at J, with 9 bases between. Germline loops: CDR1 LGHDT, CDR2 YNNKEL (reference sequence). CDR3 size: 15 residues. CDR3 loop: CASSQVPVGTDTQYF. The CDR3 region has the DNA TGTGCCAGCAGCCAAGTGCCGGTAGGCACAGATACGCAGTATTTT.

This chain uses TRBV7-8 with TRBJ1-1; D remains ambiguous. Germline-derived CDR1 and CDR2 are SGHVS and FQNEAQ. The CDR3 is 12 residues long. Trimming shortened V by 5 bases and J by 1 base, and 5 bases separated the two germline ends. The CDR3 reads CASSRGNTEAFF. The CDR3 nucleotides are TGTGCCAGCAGCCGAGGGAACACTGAAGCTTTCTTT.

The chain has TRBV7-9 and TRBJ1-4; the match to TRBD1 covers 9 bases. The length of the CDR3 is 14 residues. Germline V gene sequence: CDR1 SEHNR, CDR2 FQNEAQ (reference sequence). Losses at the gene ends were 7 bases for V and 5 bases for J; bases not matched to a gene: 5. The CDR3 nucleotides are TGTGCCAGCACCGTACAGGGGGCGAATGAAAAACTGTTTTTT. It yields the protein CASTVQGANEKLFF.

About this clone: Other DNA sequences in this specimen translate into the identical CDR3. This chain links TRBV7-9 with TRBJ1-2; TRBD1 matches 10 bases. The CDR3 consists of 14 residues. Trimming removed 1 base from V and 4 bases from J; junction bases left unmatched: 0. Germline CDR1 is SEHNR and CDR2 is FQNEAQ (reference sequence). In DNA form, the CDR3 reads TGTGCCAGCAGCTTAGGACAGGGGGCCTATGGCTACACCTTC. Translated: CASSLGQGAYGYTF.

This clone was seen a handful of times. The chain links TRBV18 to TRBJ2-2; unclear D gene. The V end was cut by 4 bases, the J end by 0 bases, with 6 bases between. The CDR3 is 14 residues long. Germline V CDR1 and CDR2: KGHSH, LQKENI. Written as DNA, the CDR3 is TGTGCCAGCTCACTCTCTTCGAACACCGGGGAGCTGTTTTTT. Protein sequence: CASSLSSNTGELFF.

This chain joins TRBV4-3 and TRBJ1-5; 10 bases agree with TRBD1. With V trimmed by 2 bases and J by 9 bases, 10 bases remained unmatched. The length of the CDR3 is 16 residues. Germline loops: CDR1 LGHNA, CDR2 YSLEER. The CDR3 loop is CASSQFRDRGSGPQHF. The DNA of the CDR3 is TGCGCCAGCAGCCAATTCCGGGACAGGGGTTCTGGGCCCCAGCATTTT.

V usage is TRBV5-6 and J usage is TRBJ2-7, with 7 bases matching TRBD1. The CDR3 has 13 amino acids. Germline V CDR1 and CDR2: SGHDT, YYEEEE. Trimming removed 4 bases from V and 6 bases from J; junction bases left unmatched: 7. The CDR3, as DNA: TGTGCCAGCAGCGCGACACAGGGGAGCGAGCAGTACTTC. It yields the protein CASSATQGSEQYF. Variable domain in full (rest from reference TRBV5-6 and TRBJ2-7): DAGVTQSPTHLIKTRGQQVTLRCSPKSGHDTVSWYQQALGQGPQFIFQYYEEEERQRGNFPDRFSGHQFPNYSSELNVNALLLGDSALYLCASSATQGSEQYFGPGTRLTVT.

V is TRBV5-1 and J is TRBJ1-1; D is ambiguous. CDR1 is SGHRS and CDR2 is YFSETQ in the germline V gene. The V and J ends lost 7 bases and 1 base respectively, with 8 bases between them. The CDR3 contains 12 residues. CDR3 region: CASGVGNTEAFF. The CDR3 DNA reads TGCGCCAGCGGCGTCGGGAACACTGAAGCTTTCTTT.

Note on this clone: The sample carries other DNA sequences with the same CDR3. The J gene is TRBJ1-1, the V gene TRBV29-1; D perhaps matches TRBD1 (5 bases). From germline, CDR1 is SQVTM and CDR2 ANQGSEA. This CDR3 is 13 amino acids long. V shed 3 bases and J shed 0 bases, with 8 bases lying between them. CDR3 DNA sequence: TGCAGCGTTGAGAAGGGACTGAACACTGAAGCTTTCTTT. Protein: CSVEKGLNTEAFF. The full variable domain, with the rest looked up from reference TRBV29-1 and TRBJ1-1, is SAVISQKPSRDICQRGTSLTIQCQVDSQVTMMFWYRQQPGQSLTLIATANQGSEATYESGFVIDKFPISRPNLTFSTLTVSNMSPEDSSIYLCSVEKGLNTEAFFGQGTRLTVV.

Details on this clone: Other DNA sequences of this sample code for an identical CDR3. This rearrangement joins TRBV30 to TRBJ2-7; 7 bases fit TRBD1. The CDR3 totals 12 residues. Germline V gives CDR1 GTSNPN, CDR2 SVGIG (reference sequence). J lost 0 bases, V lost 4 bases, and 0 bases had no gene match. CDR3 protein: CAWTGGSYEQYF. As DNA, the CDR3 is TGTGCCTGGACAGGGGGCTCCTACGAGCAGTACTTC.

The V gene is TRBV6-5, the J gene TRBJ2-2, with a tentative D call TRBD2 (6 bases). The CDR3 consists of 13 residues. V lost 6 bases and J 9 bases, leaving 14 bases between the germline ends. CDR1 and CDR2 (germline): MNHEY, SVGAGI. CDR3 DNA: TGTGCCAGCAGGAGACTAGAGGTTAGGGAGCTGTTTTTT. Translation: CASRRLEVRELFF.

The rearrangement uses TRBV7-2 and TRBJ1-1; a weak D match, TRBD1 (6 bases). Germline V gives CDR1 SGHTA, CDR2 FQGNSA. This CDR3 region has 14 residues. V lost 2 bases, J lost 11 bases, and 18 bases lay in between. The CDR3 protein is CASSLTRDTLLAFF. The CDR3 bases are TGTGCCAGCAGCTTAACTCGGGACACCCTGCTTGCTTTCTTT.

The V gene is TRBV6-5, the J gene TRBJ2-5, with a weak D call TRBD2 (6 bases). Trimming shortened V by 5 bases and J by 5 bases, and 18 bases separated the two germline ends. In germline, CDR1 is MNHEY, CDR2 SVGAGI. The CDR3 contains 15 residues. The CDR3 protein is CASSPGVLDVETQYF. DNA of the CDR3: TGTGCCAGCAGTCCGGGAGTGCTGGATGTGGAGACCCAGTACTTC.

This clone came up once. The chain joins TRBV10-3 to TRBJ1-5; the D gene is possibly TRBD1 (5 bases). The CDR3 totals 15 residues. V was cut by 0 bases and J by 7 bases, with 13 bases left in between. Germline V gene data show CDR1 as ENHRY and CDR2 as SYGVKD. Here the CDR3 reads CAISESASQGQPQHF. The CDR3 DNA is TGTGCCATCAGTGAGTCTGCATCGCAGGGACAGCCCCAGCATTTT.

This chain uses TRBV7-2 with TRBJ1-2; the D is unclear. The CDR3 extends over 13 amino acids. In germline, CDR1 is SGHTA, CDR2 FQGNSA. The V and J ends lost 0 bases and 6 bases respectively, with 8 bases between them. The CDR3 nucleotides are TGTGCCAGCAGCTTAGCGAGGACGGATGGCTACACCTTC. It encodes CASSLARTDGYTF.

The genes are TRBV11-2 and TRBJ2-5; no clear D gene. The germline V and J ends were trimmed by 0 bases and 6 bases, with 11 bases remaining between them. Germline V lookup: CDR1 SGHAT, CDR2 FQNNGV. The CDR3 totals 14 residues. Here the CDR3 DNA reads TGTGCCAGCAGCTTAGACCCCGCAACGCAGACCCAGTACTTC. It translates to CASSLDPATQTQYF.

The chain links TRBV11-2 to TRBJ2-3; a possible D gene is TRBD1 (6 bases). This CDR3 comprises 16 residues. From germline, CDR1 is SGHAT and CDR2 FQNNGV. Trimming took 4 bases from V and 2 from J, leaving 16 bases between them. The CDR3 region is CASSSPHRDTTDTQYF. CDR3 in DNA: TGTGCCAGCAGCTCGCCACACAGGGATACCACAGATACGCAGTATTTT.

The rearrangement joins TRBV13 to TRBJ2-3, with TRBD2 matching over 11 bases. This CDR3 has 14 residues. V shed 5 bases, J shed 4 bases, and the junction held 2 bases outside the gene matches. Germline CDR1 PRHDT, CDR2 FYEKMQ (reference sequence). The CDR3 coding sequence is TGTGCCAGCAGCACGACTAGCGGGGCAGATACGCAGTATTTT. Its protein is CASSTTSGADTQYF.

The V call is TRBV19, the J call TRBJ2-3, with a weak D call TRBD1 (6 bases). Germline CDR1 and CDR2: LNHDA and SQIVND (reference sequence). The CDR3 is made up of 13 amino acids. The CDR3 loop reads CATRGHGVDTQYF. CDR3 nucleotide sequence: TGTGCAACTAGGGGACACGGGGTGGATACGCAGTATTTT.

V is TRBV27 and J is TRBJ1-5; no firm D call. Germline-derived CDR1 and CDR2 are MNHEY and SMNVEV (reference sequence). CDR3 length: 14 amino acids. Trimming removed 3 bases at V and 4 bases at J, with 10 bases between. In DNA form, the CDR3 reads TGTGCCAGCAGTTTGGCCCCCACGAATCAGCCCCAGCATTTT. Encoded protein: CASSLAPTNQPQHF.

The V call is TRBV5-1, the J call TRBJ2-2; 12 positions match TRBD2. The CDR3 runs 14 residues. In germline, CDR1 is SGHRS, CDR2 YFSETQ. The J segment lost 6 bases and the V segment lost 7 bases, leaving 4 bases of the junction unmatched. Here the CDR3 reads CASGLAGGPGELFF. The CDR3 nucleotides read TGCGCCAGCGGGCTAGCGGGAGGGCCCGGGGAGCTGTTTTTT.

V is TRBV2 and J is TRBJ1-2, with TRBD1 as a possible D gene (5 bases). CDR1 is SNHLY, CDR2 FYNNEI, per germline. The CDR3 is 14 amino acids. Trimming stripped 6 bases from V and 4 bases from J, with 15 bases between. The CDR3 sequence is CASRRAGTIYGYTF. In nucleotides, the CDR3 is TGTGCCAGCAGGAGGGCAGGGACTATCTATGGCTACACCTTC.

The genes are TRBV2 and TRBJ1-1; no clear D gene. V was trimmed by 8 bases and J by 5 bases, leaving 12 bases between them. CDR3 size: 12 residues. The V gene's germline CDR1 is SNHLY and CDR2 FYNNEI. The CDR3 loop is CASPGGRTEAFF. In DNA form, the CDR3 reads TGTGCCAGCCCTGGTGGGAGAACTGAAGCTTTCTTT.

The genes are TRBV7-9 and TRBJ1-5; possibly TRBD1 for D (5 bases). Trimming removed 5 bases at V and 4 bases at J, with 15 bases between. Germline V lookup: CDR1 SEHNR, CDR2 FQNEAQ (reference sequence). The CDR3 loop spans 15 amino acids. CDR3 residues: CASSRRDGQNQPQHF. For the CDR3, the DNA is TGTGCCAGCAGCCGACGGGACGGTCAAAATCAGCCCCAGCATTTT. Complete variable domain (other parts from reference TRBV7-9 and TRBJ1-5): DTGVSQNPRHKITKRGQNVTFRCDPISEHNRLYWYRQTLGQGPEFLTYFQNEAQLEKSRLLSDRFSAERPKGSFSTLEIQRTEQGDSAMYLCASSRRDGQNQPQHFGDGTRLSIL.

This clone is a singleton in its sample. The chain is built from TRBV6-5 and TRBJ1-1; a weak D match, TRBD1 (5 bases). V lost 4 bases to trimming and J lost 12 bases, with 24 bases between them. The CDR3 runs to 15 residues. Looked up from germline, CDR1 is MNHEY and CDR2 is SVGAGI. This CDR3 reads CASSSASGTRSGSFF. DNA of the CDR3: TGTGCCAGCAGTTCCGCGTCCGGGACGAGAAGTGGATCTTTCTTT.

This chain links TRBV5-1 with TRBJ2-3, with D perhaps TRBD1 (6 bases). Trimming took off 2 bases at V and 0 bases at J, with 7 bases between the two ends. The germline CDR1 and CDR2 sequences are SGHRS and YFSETQ. There are 14 residues in the CDR3. The DNA of the CDR3 is TGCGCCAGCAGCTTACAGGGTAGCACAGATACGCAGTATTTT. Translated, it gives CASSLQGSTDTQYF.

This chain links TRBV10-3 with TRBJ1-6; 7 nucleotides align to TRBD1. V lost 4 bases, J lost 10 bases, and 4 bases stayed unmatched. CDR3 length: 13 amino acids. CDR1 is ENHRY, CDR2 SYGVKD, per germline. CDR3 amino acids: CAISADRDSPLHF. Written as DNA, the CDR3 is TGTGCCATCAGTGCCGACAGGGACTCACCCCTCCACTTT.